This TCR beta chain was identified during a study of blood T cell repertoires in COVID-19. Study processing details: Reference gene primer amplification in the assay estimated nucleated cell counts. Data came from immunoSEQ multiplex PCR; TCRdb stores just in-frame clones and leaves some out. That table gives V, J and clone size, and the DNA gave D and trimming. Seen here are some 260,000 clones, nearly 90% observed once, and the top ten hold around 3%. V gave up 3 bases and J gave up 7 bases; unmatched junction bases: 7. The CDR3 has 16 amino acids. Germline CDR1 and CDR2: SGHRS and YFSETQ. The origin of this receptor is a man aged 18 to 30 with active or convalescent COVID-19. V usage is TRBV5-1 and J usage is TRBJ2-1; 13 bases fit TRBD2. Sequenced sample: peripheral blood. The CDR3 is CASSYTSGGAINEQFF. The CDR3, as DNA: TGCGCCAGCAGCTACACTAGCGGGGGGGCCATAAATGAGCAGTTCTTC.